This is a list of T cell receptor beta chains from one sample in a study of shared clonotypes between healthy human individuals. Sequencing was performed with immunoSEQ multiplex PCR; in TCRdb, only in-frame clones are kept and a portion is missing. The sample holds more than 1 million clones; 70% to 80% are singletons and the top ten take approximately 0.52%. Sequenced: memory CD4+ T cells from PBMCs. Source of these receptors: a young man in good health. Some clones in this sample may be carry-over from other donors' samples. Each CDR3 is given with its conserved first and last residue. D genes are given only for firm matches. Clone size, where shown, is once, few, many, or a class for clones that have expanded.

.	TRBV28	TRBJ2-1	.	TGTGCCAGCAGCTCCCTAGGAAGCGTATTCTTC	CASSSLGSVFF
.	TRBV7-2	TRBJ2-7	many	TGTGCCAGCAGCTTGGAGGGACGGACCTACGAGCAGTACTTC	CASSLEGRTYEQYF
TRBD2	TRBV5-1	TRBJ2-3	.	TGCGCCAGCAGCTTGCAAATACTAGCGGGTAGCACAGATACGCAGTATTTT	CASSLQILAGSTDTQYF
.	TRBV7-8	TRBJ1-1	.	TGTGCCAGCAGCGGTCGGGACACCCCGGGGGGAACTGAAGCTTTCTTT	CASSGRDTPGGTEAFF
.	TRBV10-3	TRBJ2-7	once	TGTGCCATCAGTGAAGGGGGATGGTCCTACGAGCAGTACTTC	CAISEGGWSYEQYF
.	TRBV9	TRBJ2-5	.	TGTGCCAGCAGCGTGACCCCCCAACGCCAAGAGACCCAGTACTTC	CASSVTPQRQETQYF
TRBD2	TRBV30	TRBJ2-2	.	TGTGCCTGGAGTGTAACGCAGCTAGCGGTAAACACCGGGGAGCTGTTTTTT	CAWSVTQLAVNTGELFF
.	TRBV27	TRBJ1-1	.	TGTGCCAGCAGTACGACGCTCGTGGAGAAGGCTGAAGCTTTCTTT	CASSTTLVEKAEAFF
TRBD1	TRBV10-2	TRBJ2-2	once	TGCGCCAGCAGGGACGGGACAGGGTCGGGGAACACCGGGGAGCTGTTTTTT	CASRDGTGSGNTGELFF
.	TRBV4-1	TRBJ1-2	.	TGCGCCAGCAGCCAAGAGGGGGGTGGGCTTGTGAGGGGCTACACCTTC	CASSQEGGGLVRGYTF
.	TRBV9	TRBJ2-6	.	TGTGCCAGCAGCGTAGACGGATCTGGGGCCAACGTCCTGACTTTC	CASSVDGSGANVLTF
TRBD1	TRBV28	TRBJ2-3	.	TGTGCCAGCGGAACAGGGGGAGATACGCAGTATTTT	CASGTGGDTQYF
.	TRBV28	TRBJ2-7	.	TGTGCCAGCAGCTCCACTGGGTTGGGCTCCTACGAGCAGTACTTC	CASSSTGLGSYEQYF
.	TRBV9	TRBJ2-6	once	TGTGCCAGCAGCCTGGGGCCGACCCTCGGGGCCAACGTCCTGACTTTC	CASSLGPTLGANVLTF
TRBD2	TRBV28	TRBJ2-7	.	TGTGCCAGCAGTTTCTCACTAGCGGAAGTCTCCTACGAGCAGTACTTC	CASSFSLAEVSYEQYF
TRBD1	TRBV10-3	TRBJ1-5	.	TGTGCCATCAGTGGGGACAGTGTTTCTCGGCCCCAGCATTTT	CAISGDSVSRPQHF
TRBD2	TRBV7-2	TRBJ2-4	.	TGTGCCAGCAGCTTCCAGGGAGGGCCTCAGTACTTC	CASSFQGGPQYF
.	TRBV10-3	TRBJ2-3	.	TGTGCCATCAGTGAGCTAGCTCCAGATACGCAGTATTTT	CAISELAPDTQYF
.	TRBV30	TRBJ2-1	.	TGTGCCTGGAGTTCAGGGCTAAGCTCCTACAATGAGCAGTTCTTC	CAWSSGLSSYNEQFF
TRBD1	TRBV6-5	TRBJ2-2	.	TGTGCCAGCGGTCAGACAGGGCGCACCGGGGAGCTGTTTTTT	CASGQTGRTGELFF
.	TRBV7-3	TRBJ2-2	.	TGTGCCAGCAGCACCGGGACCGGGGAGCTGTTTTTT	CASSTGTGELFF
.	TRBV2	TRBJ2-5	.	TGTGCCAGCAGTGAAGGCAACCAAGAGACCCAGTACTTC	CASSEGNQETQYF
.	TRBV5-4	TRBJ2-2	many	TGTGCCAGCAGCTCTGAGACGTCAAAGGGGAGGACCGGGGAGCTGTTTTTT	CASSSETSKGRTGELFF
.	TRBV18	TRBJ1-1	few	TGTGCCAGCTCACCAGTACCCAGGGCAGAAGCTTTCTTT	CASSPVPRAEAFF
.	TRBV11-2	TRBJ2-2	few	TGTGCCAGCAGCTTAGCGGAACGGAACACCGGGGAGCTGTTTTTT	CASSLAERNTGELFF
.	TRBV6-5	TRBJ2-5	once	TGTGCCAGCAGTTACTTGTCAGGGAGTGGTCGAGAGACCCAGTACTTC	CASSYLSGSGRETQYF
.	TRBV9	TRBJ1-2	.	TGTGCCAGCCAGTTTGAGGGACACACTGCCTGGAGCTACACCTTC	CASQFEGHTAWSYTF
.	TRBV5-1	TRBJ1-3	.	TGCGCCAGCAGCTTGGCGGGGGCGAAGTATGGCACCATATATTTT	CASSLAGAKYGTIYF
TRBD2	TRBV9	TRBJ2-1	once	TGTGCCAGCAGCGTATTTGGCGGGAGAGGGATCAATGAGCAGTTCTTC	CASSVFGGRGINEQFF
.	TRBV9	TRBJ2-5	.	TGTGCCAGCAGCCCCACGGCGCAGGGGAGGGAGACCCAGTACTTC	CASSPTAQGRETQYF
.	TRBV2	TRBJ1-1	.	TGTGCCAGCAGTGGGACAGAAGATGACACTGAAGCTTTCTTT	CASSGTEDDTEAFF